The rows below give T cell receptor beta chains drawn from one sample of a study of T cells in Graves' hyperthyroidism and ophthalmopathy. TCRdb re-called the multiplex PCR reads with MiXCR, one entry per CDR3 protein. The repertoire includes hundreds of thousands of distinct CDR3 sequences, roughly 15% of them detected once, and roughly a tenth sits in the top ten. The sample comprised blood. The receptor source for this set is a woman aged 18-35 years with Graves' hyperthyroidism. Each CDR3 is given with its conserved first and last residue. A D gene is named only where the DNA matches it firmly. Part of the rows lack a size; the others show once, few, many or a class for expanded clones.

J,D,size,V,DNA,CDR3
TRBJ1-2,.,few,TRBV19,TGTGCCAGTAGTATAATCGGAGGCGCCCATGGCTACACCTTC,CASSIIGGAHGYTF
TRBJ2-7,.,few,TRBV29-1,TGCAGCGTTTTTAGGGGCTACGAGCAGTACTTC,CSVFRGYEQYF
TRBJ2-2,.,.,TRBV3-1,TGTGCCAGCAGCCAAGAGCCTAGCGCGAACACCGGGGAGCTGTTTTTT,CASSQEPSANTGELFF
TRBJ2-7,.,few,TRBV9,TGTGCCAGCAGCGCCGGGACCGGCAACTGGGAGCAGTACTTC,CASSAGTGNWEQYF
TRBJ1-2,TRBD1,many,TRBV2,TGTGCCAGCGGGACAGGGAGCTATGGCTACACCTTC,CASGTGSYGYTF
TRBJ2-1,.,.,TRBV3-1,TGTGCCAGCAGAGGATGGGGCAGGAAGGCCTCCAATGAGCAGTTCTTC,CASRGWGRKASNEQFF
TRBJ2-5,TRBD1,.,TRBV7-9,TGTGCCAGCAGCTTAGGGACAGGGATGACAGAGACCCAGTACTTC,CASSLGTGMTETQYF
TRBJ2-1,.,.,TRBV20-1,TGCAGTGCTAGAGATCCGAGTTACTACAATGAGCAGTTCTTC,CSARDPSYYNEQFF
TRBJ2-1,.,.,TRBV20-1,TGCAGTGCTAGAGATCTTAGGGGGAGCGGTGACAATGAGCAGTTCTTC,CSARDLRGSGDNEQFF
TRBJ1-2,.,.,TRBV27,TGTGCCAGCAGTTTATCGGGGGGGCCTGGCTACACCTTC,CASSLSGGPGYTF
TRBJ2-5,TRBD1,.,TRBV6-1,TGTGCCAGCAGGGGGGACAGGGGGCATTTTCAGACCCAGTACTTC,CASRGDRGHFQTQYF
TRBJ2-1,TRBD2,many,TRBV28,TGTGCCAGCAGTCCTAACTTTTGGGCGGGAGGAGGCAATGAGCAGTTCTTC,CASSPNFWAGGGNEQFF
TRBJ1-1,.,.,TRBV15,TGTGCCACCAGCAGGGTAGGGGCTGAAGCTTTCTTT,CATSRVGAEAFF
TRBJ1-5,.,.,TRBV18,TGTGCCAGCTCACCAGGATCCTCCTATCAGCCCCAGCATTTT,CASSPGSSYQPQHF
TRBJ2-7,.,.,TRBV24-1,TGTGCCACCAGTGACTCCGATGACGGCGCTCGTGGCGAGCAGTACTTC,CATSDSDDGARGEQYF
TRBJ2-7,.,many,TRBV15,TGTGCCACCAGCAGTCCCCCCTCCTACGAGCAGTACTTC,CATSSPPSYEQYF
TRBJ2-1,.,few,TRBV7-9,TGTGCCAGCACCACTATCGGGGGACGCAATGAGCAGTTCTTC,CASTTIGGRNEQFF
TRBJ1-4,TRBD1,few,TRBV27,TGTGCCAGCCGCGGGACAGTACGGGAAAAACTGTTTTTT,CASRGTVREKLFF
TRBJ1-1,.,many,TRBV5-8,TGTGCCAGCAGCTTGAGGGTCGTTCCTCTGGTCTCCCCTGAAGCTTTCTTT,CASSLRVVPLVSPEAFF
TRBJ1-5,.,.,TRBV19,TGTGCCAGTAGTCTCCACGTCGTGGGCAATCAGCCCCAGCATTTT,CASSLHVVGNQPQHF
TRBJ2-1,.,many,TRBV20-1,TGCAGTGCTCTTGGACTCCCGAGCTCCTACAATGAGCAGTTCTTC,CSALGLPSSYNEQFF
TRBJ2-5,.,many,TRBV6-6,TGTGCCAGCAGTTACTCATACTCTGGGACACGGAGGGCAGAGACCCAGTACTTC,CASSYSYSGTRRAETQYF
TRBJ2-5,TRBD1,few,TRBV12-3/TRBV12-4,TGTGCCAGCAGTGCGGGGGACAGGGGTCCGGCACAAGAGGCCCAGTACTTC,CASSAGDRGPAQEAQYF
TRBJ2-1,TRBD2,many,TRBV12-3/TRBV12-4,TGTGCCAGCAGTTTAGAGCCCCCGGGGGGAATCCGCAATGAGCAGTTCTTC,CASSLEPPGGIRNEQFF
TRBJ2-7,TRBD2,many,TRBV12-3/TRBV12-4,TGTGCCAGCAGTTCCGAAGCGGGAGGACCCTACGAGCAGTACTTC,CASSSEAGGPYEQYF